This T cell receptor (beta chain) was identified in a study of shared clonotypes between healthy human individuals. Naive-designated CD8 cells lacked CD45RO, were positively enriched for CCR7, and omitted terminally differentiated effector memory CD45RA+ cells. CDR3 size: 16 residues. Germline values: CDR1 MDHEN, CDR2 SYDVKM. After removal of 7 bases from V and 1 base from J, the junction contained 12 bases not matched to a gene. The assay was immunoSEQ multiplex PCR, and TCRdb's table has in-frame clones only and misses some. This table holds millions of clones, about 93% found once. Sequencing was performed on naive CD8+ T cells from PBMCs. The sequence was obtained from a young man in good health. Some clones in this sample may be carry-over from other donors' samples. The rearrangement joins TRBV28 to TRBJ2-7, with 8 positions matching TRBD2. CDR3 amino acids: CASTSRGASGSYEQYF. The DNA of the CDR3 is TGTGCCAGCACCTCCCGCGGGGCTAGCGGGTCCTACGAGCAGTACTTC.